The 32 T cell receptor beta chains below come from one sample, sequenced in a study of OX40 agonist ivuxolimab in advanced cancers. Sequenced by immunoSEQ multiplex PCR; TCRdb stores in-frame clones only, minus some. The table has around 70,000 clones, 88% seen once. This sample comprised CD4+ or CD8+ T cells sorted from blood, obtained in a trial of the OX40 agonist ivuxolimab. Every receptor here comes from an adult with an advanced solid tumor such as melanoma, head and neck, liver or kidney cancer.

This clone was seen just once. The chain uses TRBV7-9 and TRBJ2-5; maybe TRBD2 (5 bases). Trimming left V 1 base short and J 1 base short, with 7 bases between. Germline-derived CDR1 and CDR2 are SEHNR and FQNEAQ (reference sequence). CDR3 size: 14 residues. CDR3 region: CASSLGAVQETQYF. The CDR3 nucleotides read TGTGCCAGCAGCTTAGGAGCGGTCCAAGAGACCCAGTACTTC.

This sequence joins TRBV6-5 and TRBJ2-7, with 10 nucleotides matching TRBD2. Germline V gives CDR1 MNHEY, CDR2 SVGAGI. Trimming cost V 5 bases and J 4 bases; bases outside gene matches: 2. This CDR3 comprises 13 residues. CDR3 nucleotide sequence: TGTGCCAGCAGTACGACTAGCGGGTACGAGCAGTACTTC. Amino acids: CASSTTSGYEQYF.

As DNA, the CDR3 is TGCGCCAGCAGCTGGCAGGGTTACAATGAAAAACTGTTTTTT. Amino acid sequence: CASSWQGYNEKLFF. The rearrangement links TRBV5-1 to TRBJ1-4; TRBD1 is a possible D gene (5 bases). V gave up 3 bases and J gave up 5 bases, with 11 bases separating them. This CDR3 contains 14 residues. CDR1 and CDR2 (germline): SGHRS, YFSETQ.

This chain uses TRBV29-1 with TRBJ2-1; D is perhaps TRBD1 (5 bases). Trimming removed 7 bases at V and 2 bases at J, with 21 bases between. CDR3 length: 16 amino acids. Germline CDR1 is SQVTM and CDR2 is ANQGSEA. This chain's CDR3 is CSATLGLQAPYNEQFF. DNA of the CDR3: TGCAGCGCCACGTTGGGCCTACAGGCCCCCTACAATGAGCAGTTCTTC.

This chain links TRBV19 with TRBJ2-2, with TRBD2 as a possible D gene (7 bases). V lost 7 bases to trimming and J lost 5 bases, with 14 bases between them. Germline V gene data show CDR1 as LNHDA and CDR2 as SQIVND (reference sequence). This CDR3 has 14 residues. CDR3 DNA: TGTGCCAGTACCCAAAGGGGGGGAACCGGGGAGCTGTTTTTT. The encoded protein is CASTQRGGTGELFF.

The genes are TRBV9 and TRBJ1-1; D not resolved. CDR3 length: 14 amino acids. Germline CDR1 is SGDLS and CDR2 is YYNGEE. Trimming cost V 4 bases and J 5 bases, with 15 bases left between them. The CDR3 nucleotides read TGTGCCAGCAGCCCTCGGACCCTTTTGACTGAAGCTTTCTTT. Translated: CASSPRTLLTEAFF.

The genes are TRBV21-1 and TRBJ2-2. TRBV21-1 is deemed a pseudogene. The CDR3 runs to 18 residues. In DNA form, the CDR3 reads TGTGCCAGCAGCACACGGCTGACCCCGCACCCGAACACCGGGGAGCTGTTTTTT. Protein: CASSTRLTPHPNTGELFF.

This clone was observed once. The chain carries TRBV6-6 and TRBJ1-3; TRBD1 is a possible D gene (5 bases). CDR3 length: 14 amino acids. Germline assignment: CDR1 MNHNY and CDR2 SVGAGI (reference sequence). V was pared by 6 bases and J by 3 bases, with 12 bases between. In DNA, the CDR3 is TGTGCCAGCAGGCCTGCGGGGGGTGGAAACACCATATATTTT. Translating it yields CASRPAGGGNTIYF.

The chain uses TRBV6-5 and TRBJ2-7; D ambiguous. The germline V gene has CDR1 MNHEY and CDR2 SVGAGI. V lost 5 bases, J lost 6 bases, and 14 bases lay in between. This CDR3 is 13 amino acids long. The CDR3 DNA sequence: TGTGCCAGCAGTGACCCCATAAGGTTCGAGCAGTACTTC. This encodes CASSDPIRFEQYF.

The genes are TRBV21-1 and TRBJ1-1; the table's D call of TRBD1 was not tested on the DNA. TRBV21-1 represents a pseudogene. The CDR3 spans 16 residues. The CDR3 spells CASSPRVVGMNTEAFF. In nucleotides, the CDR3 is TGTGCCAGCAGCCCCAGGGTCGTCGGCATGAACACTGAAGCTTTCTTT.

This chain links TRBV7-9 with TRBJ2-3, with 15 bases fitting TRBD2. The V segment lost 4 bases and the J segment 11 bases; nucleotides outside the gene matches: 4. The length of the CDR3 is 14 residues. In germline, CDR1 is SEHNR, CDR2 FQNEAQ (reference sequence). CDR3: CASSSWTSGGVQYF. The CDR3 DNA follows: TGTGCCAGCAGCTCATGGACTAGCGGGGGGGTGCAGTATTTT.

The rearrangement joins TRBV27 to TRBJ1-5; D remains unclear. Trimming cost V 2 bases and J 4 bases, with 12 bases left between them. CDR3 length equals 15 residues. Germline V gene sequence: CDR1 MNHEY, CDR2 SMNVEV (reference sequence). The chain's CDR3 is CASSLMAGGNQPQHF. Here the CDR3 DNA reads TGTGCCAGCAGTTTAATGGCAGGCGGGAATCAGCCCCAGCATTTT.

The chain is built from TRBV27 and TRBJ2-3, with TRBD2 identical over 16 bases. The CDR3 has 21 residues. Germline V CDR1 and CDR2: MNHEY, SMNVEV (reference sequence). V lost 3 bases, J lost 4 bases, and 16 bases stayed unmatched. CDR3 loop: CASSLHLGGTSGRAESDTQYF. CDR3 bases: TGTGCCAGCAGTTTGCACCTAGGGGGGACTAGCGGGAGGGCCGAATCAGATACGCAGTATTTT.

The chain links TRBV5-1 to TRBJ2-3, with unresolved D. The length of the CDR3 is 15 residues. V dropped 0 bases and J dropped 0 bases, with 8 bases sitting between them. CDR1 is SGHRS, CDR2 YFSETQ, per germline. In DNA, the CDR3 is TGCGCCAGCAGCTTGGACAGACCTAGCACAGATACGCAGTATTTT. Translation: CASSLDRPSTDTQYF.

This sequence joins TRBV7-3 and TRBJ1-6; no clear D gene. The length of the CDR3 is 13 residues. CDR1 is SGHTA and CDR2 is FQGTGA in the germline V gene. Trimming cost V 5 bases and J 11 bases, with 13 bases left between them. CDR3 loop: CASSPSSEAPLHF. The DNA of the CDR3 is TGTGCCAGCAGCCCCAGTAGCGAAGCACCCCTCCACTTT.

The gene calls are TRBV5-8 and TRBJ1-1; TRBD1 agrees at 7 bases. This CDR3 comprises 16 residues. J gave up 1 base and V 1 base, and 7 bases lay outside the gene matches. CDR1 and CDR2 from the germline V gene are SGHTS and YDEGEE. CDR3 residues: CASSLFGGTANTEAFF. The CDR3 bases are TGTGCCAGCAGCTTGTTTGGGGGGACAGCGAACACTGAAGCTTTCTTT.

The chain links TRBV28 to TRBJ1-6; weak D call: TRBD1 (5 bases). Germline assignment: CDR1 MDHEN and CDR2 SYDVKM. This CDR3 is 14 amino acids long. V was trimmed by 6 bases and J by 5 bases, leaving 11 bases between them. DNA of the CDR3: TGTGCCAGCAGACCGGGACTGGATAATTCACCCCTCCACTTT. Its protein is CASRPGLDNSPLHF.

This clone came up once. V and J are TRBV19 and TRBJ2-1; TRBD2 matches 9 bases. V lost 3 bases and J lost 0; bases outside the gene matches: 9. Germline V gives CDR1 LNHDA, CDR2 SQIVND (reference sequence). This CDR3 comprises 18 residues. CDR3 bases: TGTGCCAGTAGTATCGCTGCGGGGCGGGGGGGCTCCTACAATGAGCAGTTCTTC. It codes for CASSIAAGRGGSYNEQFF.

The chain couples TRBV6-5 to TRBJ2-2; D might be TRBD1 or TRBD2, each matching 5 bases. This CDR3 has 16 residues. CDR1 is MNHEY, CDR2 SVGAGI, per germline. Trimming removed 2 bases at V and 6 bases at J, with 16 bases between. The chain's CDR3 is CASSYRRGAIPGELFF. The CDR3 bases are TGTGCCAGCAGTTACCGTCGGGGCGCTATCCCCGGGGAGCTGTTTTTT.

The V gene is TRBV15, the J gene TRBJ2-3; 8 bases fit TRBD1. The CDR3 contains 19 residues. Per germline, CDR1 LNHNV and CDR2 YYDKDF (reference sequence). The V gene end was trimmed by 0 bases and the J gene end by 6 bases; junction bases not matched to a gene: 17. The chain's CDR3 is CATSREIGEAGGWGDTQYF. CDR3 nucleotide sequence: TGTGCCACCAGCAGAGAGATCGGGGAGGCAGGGGGCTGGGGGGATACGCAGTATTTT.

The gene calls are TRBV27 and TRBJ2-1, with a possible D match to TRBD1 (5 bases). The CDR3 loop spans 13 amino acids. Looked up from germline, CDR1 is MNHEY and CDR2 is SMNVEV (reference sequence). Trimming stripped 5 bases from V and 9 bases from J, with 14 bases between. The DNA of the CDR3 is TGTGCCAGCAGTCCACATATGGACACTGAGCAGTTCTTC. Protein product: CASSPHMDTEQFF.

The genes are TRBV15 and TRBJ1-1; a weak D match, TRBD1 (6 bases). This CDR3 comprises 16 residues. In germline, CDR1 is LNHNV, CDR2 YYDKDF (reference sequence). The V end was cut by 3 bases, the J end by 0 bases, with 14 bases between. CDR3 bases: TGTGCCACCAGCAGCGGACAGCCCGCTTTGAACACTGAAGCTTTCTTT. Its protein is CATSSGQPALNTEAFF.

The chain has TRBV9 and TRBJ2-3; 15 nucleotides match TRBD2. The CDR3 is 18 amino acids. The V segment lost 0 bases and the J segment 8 bases; nucleotides outside the gene matches: 10. Germline CDR1 is SGDLS and CDR2 is YYNGEE. The DNA of the CDR3 is TGTGCCAGCAGCGTAGGCCCCGGACTAGCGGGAGGGCCGGGTACGCAGTATTTT. Residues: CASSVGPGLAGGPGTQYF.

The DNA for the CDR3 is TGCAGCGTTGGGGGACTAGCCCAAGATACGCAGTATTTT. Translating it yields CSVGGLAQDTQYF. This chain connects TRBV29-1 to TRBJ2-3; 9 nucleotides agree with TRBD2. Germline V gives CDR1 SQVTM, CDR2 ANQGSEA. Unmatched junction bases numbered 4, after V lost 4 bases and J lost 5 bases. The length of the CDR3 is 13 residues.

This clone appeared a single time. The V and J genes are TRBV9 and TRBJ2-7; possible D gene TRBD2, 5 bases. Germline CDR1 reads SGDLS; CDR2 reads YYNGEE. Deletions cut 1 base from V and 5 bases from J, with 13 bases between. This CDR3 comprises 14 residues. The CDR3 sequence: CASSVTSGNHEQYF. The DNA of the CDR3 is TGTGCCAGCAGCGTAACTTCCGGGAATCACGAGCAGTACTTC.

This clone was counted a few times. This chain links TRBV5-1 with TRBJ2-2; 8 bases line up with TRBD1. Germline values: CDR1 SGHRS, CDR2 YFSETQ. CDR3 length: 18 residues. V shed 4 bases, J shed 2 bases, and the junction held 13 bases outside the gene matches. The CDR3 DNA reads as TGCGCCAGCAGCCCAGAGGGTTCCGGGACAGGAAACACCGGGGAGCTGTTTTTT. Protein sequence: CASSPEGSGTGNTGELFF.

The gene calls are TRBV29-1 and TRBJ2-2; 7 bases are shared with TRBD2. CDR3 length: 13 amino acids. Germline assignment: CDR1 SQVTM and CDR2 ANQGSEA. Losses at the gene ends were 4 bases for V and 5 bases for J; bases not matched to a gene: 4. DNA for the CDR3: TGCAGCGTTGCGAGGGAGGGGACCGGGGAGCTGTTTTTT. It translates to CSVAREGTGELFF.

V gene TRBV5-1 combines with J gene TRBJ1-6, with no clear D. Trimming cost V 0 bases and J 5 bases, with 12 bases left between them. CDR1 is SGHRS and CDR2 is YFSETQ in the germline V gene. The CDR3 consists of 16 residues. In nucleotides, the CDR3 is TGCGCCAGCAGCTTGGCCACGGGAGCTGATAATTCACCCCTCCACTTT. It encodes CASSLATGADNSPLHF.

In DNA form, the CDR3 reads TGTGCCAGCAGCCTTCTAGCGGGAGGTTCCGAGCAGTACTTC. The encoded protein is CASSLLAGGSEQYF. This sequence joins TRBV6-5 and TRBJ2-7; 11 nucleotides line up with TRBD2. The CDR3 runs to 14 residues. V gave up 6 bases and J gave up 6 bases; unmatched junction bases: 7. In germline, CDR1 is MNHEY, CDR2 SVGAGI.

The V gene is TRBV27, the J gene TRBJ2-3, with D uncertain. The CDR3 sequence is 14 residues long. V was cut by 6 bases and J by 2 bases, with 12 bases left in between. Germline loops: CDR1 MNHEY, CDR2 SMNVEV (reference sequence). In nucleotides, the CDR3 is TGTGCCAGCAGCCCATCACGCCCCACAGATACGCAGTATTTT. Translated, it gives CASSPSRPTDTQYF.

This chain uses TRBV9 with TRBJ2-5, with D perhaps matching TRBD1 or TRBD2 (5 bases each). The CDR3 is 13 residues long. Germline V gene lookup returns CDR1 SGDLS and CDR2 YYNGEE. Trimming shortened V by 3 bases and J by 5 bases, and 11 bases separated the two germline ends. Here the CDR3 DNA reads TGTGCCAGCAGCGGATTCGGGACGGAGACCCAGTACTTC. Its translation: CASSGFGTETQYF. The full variable domain, rest sourced from reference TRBV9 and TRBJ2-5, is DSGVTQTPKHLITATGQRVTLRCSPRSGDLSVYWYQQSLDQGLQFLIQYYNGEERAKGNILERFSAQQFPDLHSELNLSSLELGDSALYFCASSGFGTETQYFGPGTRLLVL.

V and J are TRBV7-9 and TRBJ2-5; 8 nucleotides align to TRBD1. Germline V gene data show CDR1 as SEHNR and CDR2 as FQNEAQ (reference sequence). V lost 11 bases and J lost 0; bases outside the gene matches: 8. The CDR3 runs to 14 residues. The CDR3 here is CAVPWDRNQETQYF. Here the CDR3 DNA reads TGTGCCGTACCTTGGGACAGGAACCAAGAGACCCAGTACTTC.